The 2 T cell receptor beta chains listed next were all sequenced from one sample in a study of cytomegalovirus exposure and HLA in healthy donors. The PCR ran on 60 Vbeta and 13 Jbeta primers. Only in-frame clones appear in the TCRdb table, and some are missing; sequencing was by immunoSEQ multiplex PCR. The sample records about 73,000 clones, 75% being singletons. Sequencing was done on a sample of PBMCs. All receptors come from a man between 70 and 80 years old in good health and CMV-seronegative.

The V and J genes are TRBV4-3 and TRBJ2-3; maybe TRBD1 (5 bases). Germline loops: CDR1 LGHNA, CDR2 YSLEER. The CDR3 runs 14 residues. V lost 0 bases and J 9 bases, leaving 13 bases between the germline ends. The DNA of the CDR3 is TGCGCCAGCAGCCAAGAAATGGCAGGGTCCACGCAGTATTTT. Translated, it gives CASSQEMAGSTQYF.

J is TRBJ2-7 and V is TRBV5-1; 11 nucleotides line up with TRBD1. This CDR3 has 16 amino acids. The trim removed 4 bases at V and 0 bases at J, leaving 6 bases unmatched. CDR1 is SGHRS, CDR2 YFSETQ, per germline. DNA of the CDR3: TGCGCCAGCAGCCCCGGACAGGGGGCAAGCTCCTACGAGCAGTACTTC. Amino acid sequence: CASSPGQGASSYEQYF.